These T cell receptor beta chains were read from a single sample in a study of neoadjuvant anti-PD-1 for oral cavity cancer. TCRdb keeps only in-frame clones here, not all; method: immunoSEQ multiplex PCR. Of about 8,300 clones listed, about 53% are singletons. The sample was tumor tissue, taken before nivolumab (anti-PD-1) treatment. All receptors derive from a person between 40 and 85 years old with oral cavity squamous cell carcinoma. The CDR3 runs from the conserved cysteine through the conserved F or W. The D gene is left open where the match is weak. Only some rows state a clone size, as once, few, many or a class for expanded clones.

V: TRBV5-1; D: NA; size: NA; J: TRBJ2-7; length: 14; DNA: TGCGCCAGCAGCCGCGGGGAACTTTCCTACGAGCAGTACTTC; CDR3: CASSRGELSYEQYF
V: TRBV19; D: NA; size: NA; J: TRBJ1-1; length: 14; DNA: TGTGCCAGTAGTATAGCAGGGAGGGACACTGAAGCTTTCTTT; CDR3: CASSIAGRDTEAFF
V: TRBV2; D: TRBD1; size: few; J: TRBJ1-4; length: 13; DNA: TGTGCCAGCAGTCTTCCGACAGGGTTGCAACTGTTTTTT; CDR3: CASSLPTGLQLFF
V: TRBV5-6; D: TRBD1; size: NA; J: TRBJ1-1; length: 15; DNA: TGTGCCAGCAGCTTGCGGGACAGACAGAACACTGAAGCTTTCTTT; CDR3: CASSLRDRQNTEAFF
V: TRBV27; D: NA; size: large; J: TRBJ2-1; length: 13; DNA: TGTGCCAGCAGTTTATCAGCCTACAATGAGCAGTTCTTC; CDR3: CASSLSAYNEQFF
V: TRBV27; D: NA; size: few; J: TRBJ2-7; length: 12; DNA: TGTGCCAGCAGTTGGAGGGGGCACGAGCAGTACTTC; CDR3: CASSWRGHEQYF
V: TRBV2; D: NA; size: few; J: TRBJ2-1; length: 18; DNA: TGTGCCAGCAGTGAGCGTGGGGGCGGGATCCGACAACTTAATGAGCAGTTCTTC; CDR3: CASSERGGGIRQLNEQFF
V: TRBV10-2; D: TRBD2; size: NA; J: TRBJ2-3; length: 15; DNA: TGCGCCAGCACCGTAGCGGGAGCAGGGACAGATACGCAGTATTTT; CDR3: CASTVAGAGTDTQYF
V: TRBV4-2; D: NA; size: NA; J: TRBJ2-2; length: 14; DNA: TGTGCCAGCAGCTTCGACGGGAGCACCGGGGAGCTGTTTTTT; CDR3: CASSFDGSTGELFF
V: TRBV11-2; D: NA; size: once; J: TRBJ1-3; length: 14; DNA: TGTGCCAGCAGGACAACAGGGTCCGGAAACACCATATATTTT; CDR3: CASRTTGSGNTIYF
V: TRBV2; D: NA; size: few; J: TRBJ1-2; length: 15; DNA: TGTGCCAGCAGCCTCACGCCCTCCATAAACTATGGCTACACCTTC; CDR3: CASSLTPSINYGYTF
V: TRBV5-1; D: NA; size: few; J: TRBJ2-2; length: 13; DNA: TGCGCCAGCAGCGGGGGGAGTCCCGGGGAGCTGTTTTTT; CDR3: CASSGGSPGELFF
V: TRBV19; D: TRBD1; size: NA; J: TRBJ2-1; length: 17; DNA: TGTGCCAGTAGTACCTTTCCCGGGACAGGGGACTACGATGAGCAGTTCTTC; CDR3: CASSTFPGTGDYDEQFF
V: TRBV29-1; D: NA; size: NA; J: TRBJ1-3; length: 15; DNA: TGCAGCGTTGCCGGGGGGGTAATTTCTGGAAACACCATATATTTT; CDR3: CSVAGGVISGNTIYF
V: TRBV2; D: NA; size: NA; J: TRBJ2-7; length: 12; DNA: TGTGCCAGCAGTGAATGGGGCCACGAGCAGTACTTC; CDR3: CASSEWGHEQYF
V: TRBV11-2; D: TRBD1; size: large; J: TRBJ2-7; length: 13; DNA: TGTGCCAGCAGCCAGGGACAGGGCTGGGAGCAGTACTTC; CDR3: CASSQGQGWEQYF
V: TRBV2; D: NA; size: once; J: TRBJ1-5; length: 17; DNA: TGTGCCAGCAGTGAAGCGCTTCCTCAGATGGGCAATCAGCCCCAGCATTTT; CDR3: CASSEALPQMGNQPQHF
V: TRBV5-4; D: NA; size: NA; J: TRBJ2-3; length: 12; DNA: TGTGCCAGCAGCTTGGAGTCAGATACGCAGTATTTT; CDR3: CASSLESDTQYF
V: TRBV29-1; D: NA; size: NA; J: TRBJ2-1; length: 14; DNA: TGCAGCGTTGAATTAGGGCCCTCCTACAATGAGCAGTTCTTC; CDR3: CSVELGPSYNEQFF
V: TRBV19; D: NA; size: NA; J: TRBJ1-2; length: 13; DNA: TGTGCCTCTAAACTACCGGGCCCCTATGGCTACACCTTC; CDR3: CASKLPGPYGYTF
V: TRBV27; D: NA; size: medium-sized; J: TRBJ2-7; length: 16; DNA: TGTGCCAGCACCCTATCCGGGAGCAAGTCGATTGACGAGCAGTACTTC; CDR3: CASTLSGSKSIDEQYF
V: TRBV11-2; D: TRBD1; size: NA; J: TRBJ2-3; length: 16; DNA: TGTGCCAGCAGCTCCGCCCGACAGGGACCCACAGATACGCAGTATTTT; CDR3: CASSSARQGPTDTQYF
V: TRBV27; D: TRBD2; size: NA; J: TRBJ2-2; length: 13; DNA: TGTGCCAGCAGTTGGCGGGAGGTCGGGGAGCTGTTTTTT; CDR3: CASSWREVGELFF
V: TRBV29-1; D: TRBD1; size: NA; J: TRBJ2-1; length: 14; DNA: TGCAGCGCCATCGGGGACAGGGCCTACAATGAGCAGTTCTTC; CDR3: CSAIGDRAYNEQFF
V: TRBV10-3; D: TRBD2; size: NA; J: TRBJ2-3; length: 15; DNA: TGTGCCATCACCGCTAGCGGAGCTAGCACAGATACGCAGTATTTT; CDR3: CAITASGASTDTQYF
V: TRBV7-9; D: NA; size: NA; J: TRBJ2-2; length: 16; DNA: TGTGCCAGCAGCTTAGGGGGTAGGACGAACACCGGGGAGCTGTTTTTT; CDR3: CASSLGGRTNTGELFF
V: TRBV15; D: NA; size: NA; J: TRBJ2-5; length: 16; DNA: TGTGCCACCAGCAGAGACCGGGGAGCAACCCAAGAGACCCAGTACTTC; CDR3: CATSRDRGATQETQYF
V: TRBV7-9; D: TRBD1; size: NA; J: TRBJ1-2; length: 14; DNA: TGTGCCAGCAGCTTTTGGACAGGGGGCCATGGCTACACCTTC; CDR3: CASSFWTGGHGYTF
V: TRBV6-1; D: NA; size: NA; J: TRBJ2-7; length: 11; DNA: TGTGCCAGCAGCTATCCGGGACAGCAGTACTTC; CDR3: CASSYPGQQYF
V: TRBV7-9; D: NA; size: few; J: TRBJ2-7; length: 14; DNA: TGTGCCAGCAGCTCCCGGGACTTAACCTACGAGCAGTACTTC; CDR3: CASSSRDLTYEQYF
V: TRBV9; D: TRBD2; size: NA; J: TRBJ2-3; length: 17; DNA: TGTGCCAGCAGCGGATTGACTAGCGGGAGTGTTAGAGATACGCAGTATTTT; CDR3: CASSGLTSGSVRDTQYF
V: TRBV19; D: NA; size: NA; J: TRBJ2-2; length: 15; DNA: TGTGCCAGTAGTATGGTGACAGGGAACACCGGGGAGCTGTTTTTT; CDR3: CASSMVTGNTGELFF
V: TRBV29-1; D: TRBD2; size: NA; J: TRBJ2-1; length: 17; DNA: TGCAGCGTTGAGGGTAGCGGGAGCGGCAATTGGTACAATGAGCAGTTCTTC; CDR3: CSVEGSGSGNWYNEQFF
V: TRBV27; D: TRBD1; size: NA; J: TRBJ2-2; length: 15; DNA: TGTGCCAGCAGAATACAGGGGGCAGGCACCGGGGAGCTGTTTTTT; CDR3: CASRIQGAGTGELFF
V: TRBV6-1; D: NA; size: NA; J: TRBJ1-3; length: 19; DNA: TGTGCCAGCAGTGAATTAGGGCTGACCACCACTTACTCTGGAAACACCATATATTTT; CDR3: CASSELGLTTTYSGNTIYF
V: TRBV7-3; D: NA; size: few; J: TRBJ1-3; length: 15; DNA: TGTGCCACCCAGTACATAGGGCCCTCTGGAAACACCATATATTTT; CDR3: CATQYIGPSGNTIYF
V: TRBV13; D: NA; size: few; J: TRBJ1-3; length: 15; DNA: TGTGCCAGCAGCCGCCCCCGGGAGCCGATAAACACCATATATTTT; CDR3: CASSRPREPINTIYF
V: TRBV10-2; D: TRBD1; size: NA; J: TRBJ1-1; length: 14; DNA: TGCGCCAGCAGGGGGGGACAGGGTAGTACTGAAGCTTTCTTT; CDR3: CASRGGQGSTEAFF
V: TRBV27; D: NA; size: NA; J: TRBJ2-2; length: 13; DNA: TGTGCCAGCACAAGGGGTGGCACCGGGGAGCTGTTTTTT; CDR3: CASTRGGTGELFF
V: TRBV7-2; D: NA; size: NA; J: TRBJ2-7; length: 15; DNA: TGTGCCAGCAGCTTATCGTGGATAAGCTCCTACGAGCAGTACTTC; CDR3: CASSLSWISSYEQYF
V: TRBV6-1; D: TRBD1; size: NA; J: TRBJ1-2; length: 13; DNA: TGTGCCAGCAGAAAACAGGGGAACTATGGCTACACCTTC; CDR3: CASRKQGNYGYTF
V: TRBV9; D: TRBD1; size: NA; J: TRBJ1-5; length: 16; DNA: TGTGCCAGCAGCCCACACCCGGACAGGGAGGTTCAGCCCCAGCATTTT; CDR3: CASSPHPDREVQPQHF
V: TRBV5-1; D: TRBD1; size: NA; J: TRBJ2-3; length: 14; DNA: TGCGCCACCCGCGAACAGGGGACCACAGATACGCAGTATTTT; CDR3: CATREQGTTDTQYF
V: TRBV10-3; D: NA; size: NA; J: TRBJ2-1; length: 12; DNA: TGTGCCATCAGTGACTCCTACAATGAGCAGTTCTTC; CDR3: CAISDSYNEQFF
V: TRBV11-2; D: NA; size: NA; J: TRBJ2-7; length: 13; DNA: TGTGCCAGCAGCTTAGAATCCCAGCGCGAGCAGTACTTC; CDR3: CASSLESQREQYF
V: TRBV5-6; D: NA; size: NA; J: TRBJ2-1; length: 15; DNA: TGTGCCAGCAGCTTAGTCCGGGACGGCTACAATGAGCAGTTCTTC; CDR3: CASSLVRDGYNEQFF
V: TRBV19; D: NA; size: NA; J: TRBJ1-2; length: 14; DNA: TGTGCCAGTAGTATCAGCAGGTTTAACTATGGCTACACCTTC; CDR3: CASSISRFNYGYTF
V: TRBV5-1; D: NA; size: few; J: TRBJ2-2; length: 13; DNA: TGCGCCAGCAGCTCGTGGGGCACCGGGGAGCTGTTTTTT; CDR3: CASSSWGTGELFF
V: TRBV4-1; D: TRBD1; size: NA; J: TRBJ1-1; length: 14; DNA: TGCGCCAGCAGCCCTGACAGGGTGAAGGGTGAAGCTTTCTTT; CDR3: CASSPDRVKGEAFF
V: TRBV9; D: TRBD2; size: NA; J: TRBJ2-2; length: 15; DNA: TGTGCCAGTCACAGATCTAGCGGGTACACCGGGGAGCTGTTTTTT; CDR3: CASHRSSGYTGELFF
V: TRBV29-1; D: NA; size: NA; J: TRBJ2-1; length: 12; DNA: TGCAGCGTTGAAGTCTTGAGCAATGAGCAGTTCTTC; CDR3: CSVEVLSNEQFF
V: TRBV5-6; D: TRBD2; size: NA; J: TRBJ2-7; length: 16; DNA: TGTGCCAGCAGCCTGCTCAACTCGGGGGGTGTTTACGAGCAGTACTTC; CDR3: CASSLLNSGGVYEQYF
V: TRBV6-1; D: NA; size: NA; J: TRBJ2-5; length: 11; DNA: TGTGCCAGCAAGGGGGGAGAGACCCAGTACTTC; CDR3: CASKGGETQYF
V: TRBV2; D: NA; size: NA; J: TRBJ2-1; length: 15; DNA: TGTGCCAGCAGGATGGAGACCACATCCTACAATGAGCAGTTCTTC; CDR3: CASRMETTSYNEQFF
V: TRBV19; D: NA; size: NA; J: TRBJ1-2; length: 11; DNA: TGTGCCAGTAGCAGGAACTATGGCTACACCTTC; CDR3: CASSRNYGYTF
V: TRBV4-1; D: TRBD1; size: few; J: TRBJ2-7; length: 15; DNA: TGCGCCAGCAGCCGGACGGGACAGCGATACAACGAGCAGTACTTC; CDR3: CASSRTGQRYNEQYF